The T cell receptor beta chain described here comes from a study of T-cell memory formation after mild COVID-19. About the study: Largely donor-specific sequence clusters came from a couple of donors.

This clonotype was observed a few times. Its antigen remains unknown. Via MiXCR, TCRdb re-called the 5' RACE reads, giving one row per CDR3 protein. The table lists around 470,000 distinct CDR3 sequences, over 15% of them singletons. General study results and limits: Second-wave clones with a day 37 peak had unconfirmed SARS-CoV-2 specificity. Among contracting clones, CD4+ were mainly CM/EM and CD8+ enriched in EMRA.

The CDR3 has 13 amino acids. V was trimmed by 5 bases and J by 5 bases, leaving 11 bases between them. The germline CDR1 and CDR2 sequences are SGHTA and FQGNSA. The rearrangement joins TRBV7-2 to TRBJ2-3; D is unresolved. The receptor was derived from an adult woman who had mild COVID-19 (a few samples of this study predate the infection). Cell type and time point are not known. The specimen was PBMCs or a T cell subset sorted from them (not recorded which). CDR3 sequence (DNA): TGTGCCAGCAGCCCCCTCATGGGAGATACGCAGTATTTT. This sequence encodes CASSPLMGDTQYF.